This T cell receptor beta chain was sequenced in a study of T cells in Graves' hyperthyroidism and ophthalmopathy. Study-level points and caveats: A model of 13 V-J features distinguished ophthalmopathy from stable hyperthyroidism.

Every diagnosis used clinical symptoms, serum thyroxine and TRAb, thyroid ultrasound and orbital computed tomography. 10 ml of fresh peripheral blood supplied the PBMCs. This clonotype came up a few times. Its cognate antigen is unknown. Regions amplified from RNA transcripts were the TCR beta CDR3 regions. The HTBI primer set was used in a first-round RT-PCR of the TCR CDR3. A single record per CDR3 protein comes from TCRdb applying MiXCR to the multiplex PCR reads. The table records 340,000 or so distinct CDR3 sequences, roughly 15% of them present only once. Germline assignment: CDR1 MNHNY and CDR2 SVGAGI (reference sequence). V was shortened by 1 base and J by 5 bases, with 15 bases between the two germline ends. The CDR3 consists of 15 residues.

This clonotype was sampled from a man aged 25 to 40 with Graves' hyperthyroidism. The chain carries TRBV6-6 and TRBJ2-7; maybe TRBD1 (6 bases). Sequencing was carried out using blood. The CDR3 reads CASSYFYRAGHEQYF. The CDR3, as DNA: TGTGCCAGCAGTTACTTTTACAGGGCCGGCCACGAGCAGTACTTC.